This T cell receptor (beta chain) was recovered during a study of T cell responses to AZD1222 COVID-19 vaccine. Overall study findings and caveats: The donor cohort was predominantly white British with a female majority, and clonal diversity may have been underestimated. Regions 160-218 and 743-854 held dominance among vaccine-associated CD4 TCRs, which spanned spike.

Produced via immunoSEQ multiplex PCR; TCRdb's table is partial and in-frame only. This sample has about 150,000 clones, with 82% found just once. As concerns this clone: Its antigen is as yet unknown.

V was clipped by 4 bases and J by 1 base, with 11 bases between them. This CDR3 is built from 14 residues. Germline values: CDR1 SGHNT, CDR2 YYREEE (reference sequence). The starting material was peripheral blood, obtained on day 0 of MenACWY control vaccination. The receptor's source is an adult in good health. The chain links TRBV5-4 to TRBJ1-1; D is unresolved. CDR3: CASSGHAGNTEAFF. The CDR3 DNA reads as TGTGCCAGCAGCGGCCACGCGGGGAACACTGAAGCTTTCTTT.